Sequencing of this T cell receptor beta chain was carried out in a study of blood T cell repertoires in COVID-19. Study summary: Whether acute or convalescent, the COVID-19 samples came from the United States, Italy and Spain. Sample material is recorded as cDNA or gDNA derived from T cells, B-cell-depleted T cells, or PBMCs.

This CDR3 has 15 amino acids. After removal of 6 bases from V and 1 base from J, the junction contained 4 bases not matched to a gene. The V gene's germline CDR1 is MNHNY and CDR2 SVGAGI (reference sequence). In the study's own analysis: Amplification of reference gene primers provided the estimated nucleated cell counts. Method: immunoSEQ multiplex PCR; TCRdb's copy keeps in-frame clones and lacks some. Clone size and the V and J calls come from that table; the DNA yielded D and trimming. The profile shows about 63,000 clones, around nine tenths of them singletons. The rearrangement joins TRBV6-6 to TRBJ1-5; 9 bases line up with TRBD1. The clonotype was recovered from a woman over 75 with acute or convalescent COVID-19. Input material: peripheral blood. The CDR3 coding sequence is TGTGCCAGCAGCGACGGACAGGGGAGCAATCAGCCCCAGCATTTT. This gives the protein CASSDGQGSNQPQHF.